This T cell receptor beta chain originates from a study of CD8 T cells in Susac syndrome. Sequencing targeted TCR beta in blood CD8+ and CD4+ T cells. The table lists this clonotype with a count of one. Losses at the gene ends were 6 bases for V and 2 bases for J; bases not matched to a gene: 9. Looked up from germline, CDR1 is DFQATT and CDR2 is SNEGSKA (reference sequence). The CDR3 has 15 residues. Random-hexamer reverse transcription was applied to roughly 0.5 to 1 ug RNA. In TCRdb, the immunoSEQ multiplex PCR reads were re-called with MiXCR into one record per CDR3 protein. The sample lists more than 95,000 distinct CDR3 sequences; around 94% were seen once.

The sequence was obtained from a human donor in good health. The sample comprised CD4+ T cells from PBMCs. The V call is TRBV20-1, the J call TRBJ1-2; 10 bases match TRBD1. The CDR3, as DNA: TGCAGTGCAAAGACCCGGACAGGGGGAAACTATGGCTACACCTTC. It yields the protein CSAKTRTGGNYGYTF.